The 12 T cell receptor beta chains presented below share a single source sample, sequenced in a study of cytomegalovirus exposure and HLA in healthy donors (dated by TCRdb to the late 2010s). Library preparation was by the immunoSEQ multiplex PCR assay. The multiplex PCR relied on a mix of 60 forward primers for TCR Vbeta segments and 13 reverse primers for TCR Jbeta segments. The table comes from immuneACCESS by way of TCRdb, which keeps in-frame sequences with V and J called. Part of the clones is missing from these tables; in studies checked, under half for an unresolved V gene and the rest for unknown reasons. The data table for this sample lists around 52,000 clones. About 11% of the sample rests with the top ten. Sequencing was carried out using PBMCs. The origin of the receptors is a woman aged 45 to 65 in good health and CMV-seropositive.

The chain is built from TRBV19 and TRBJ1-2; perhaps TRBD1 as D (6 bases). Trimming stripped 9 bases from V and 2 bases from J, with 13 bases between. The CDR3 has 13 amino acids. CDR1 is LNHDA, CDR2 SQIVND, per germline (reference sequence). In DNA, the CDR3 is TGTGCCAGCATGGCGGGGGCGAACTATGGCTACACCTTC. This encodes CASMAGANYGYTF.

The J gene is TRBJ1-1, the V gene TRBV25-1; D ambiguous. Trimming took off 5 bases at V and 3 bases at J, with 7 bases between the two ends. The germline V gene has CDR1 MGHDK and CDR2 SYGVNS. The CDR3 has 12 amino acids. This chain's CDR3 is CASSYGDTEAFF. CDR3 sequence (DNA): TGTGCCAGCAGTTACGGGGACACTGAAGCTTTCTTT.

The V and J genes are TRBV7-2 and TRBJ1-2; the match to TRBD1 covers 9 bases. Trimming at V came to 5 bases and at J to 6 bases, leaving 7 bases not matched to a gene. Germline assignment: CDR1 SGHTA and CDR2 FQGNSA. This CDR3 has 14 residues. The CDR3 DNA follows: TGTGCCAGCAGCAAGGACAGGGGTTTAGATGGCTACACCTTC. The encoded protein is CASSKDRGLDGYTF.

About this clone itself: This is likely a read error, given that the CDR3 carries no conserved phenylalanine or tryptophan at its end. No DNA is shown, since the ends of the CDR3 on it are uncertain; the CDR3 is the one TCRdb lists. The chain carries TRBV20-1 and TRBJ1-1; the DNA was not compared with TRBD1, the D call given in the table. Germline V lookup: CDR1 DFQATT, CDR2 SNEGSKA (reference sequence). The CDR3 contains 10 residues when both ends are counted. CDR3 sequence: CSALATGPGL.

This chain uses TRBV7-2 with TRBJ2-5; maybe TRBD2 (5 bases). CDR1 SGHTA and CDR2 FQGNSA come from the germline V gene. Trimming cost V 5 bases and J 2 bases, with 12 bases left between them. This CDR3 has 14 residues. CDR3 bases: TGTGCCAGCAGCCGAGGGCGTTTGCAAGAGACCCAGTACTTC. Its protein product is CASSRGRLQETQYF. The full variable domain, in which reference TRBV7-2 and TRBJ2-5 provide the parts outside the CDR3, is GAGVSQSPSNKVTEKGKDVELRCDPISGHTALYWYRQSLGQGLEFLIYFQGNSAPDKSGLPSDRFSAERTGGSVSTLTIQRTQQEDSAVYLCASSRGRLQETQYFGPGTRLLVL.

This sequence joins TRBV4-1 and TRBJ2-3; 7 bases fit TRBD1. The CDR3 contains 15 residues. Germline trimming cut 2 bases from V and 2 bases from J; bases unmatched to any gene: 4. Germline CDR1 reads MGHRA; CDR2 reads YSYEKL. The DNA for the CDR3 is TGCGCCAGCAGCCAACGGGACAGACCCACAGATACGCAGTATTTT. This translates into CASSQRDRPTDTQYF.

This sequence joins TRBV6-4 and TRBJ1-5; D is undetermined. This CDR3 has 14 amino acids. V shed 3 bases and J shed 1 base, with 7 bases lying between them. Germline loops: CDR1 MRHNA, CDR2 SNTAGT. CDR3 protein: CASSDLMSNQPQHF. CDR3 nucleotides: TGTGCCAGCAGTGATCTAATGAGCAATCAGCCCCAGCATTTT.

The chain uses TRBV5-1 and TRBJ1-1; 9 nucleotides line up with TRBD1. Losses at the gene ends were 0 bases for V and 0 bases for J; bases not matched to a gene: 3. CDR1 is SGHRS and CDR2 is YFSETQ in the germline V gene. The CDR3 runs to 16 residues. In nucleotides, the CDR3 is TGCGCCAGCAGCTTGGCGGGACAGGGTTTGAACACTGAAGCTTTCTTT. As protein: CASSLAGQGLNTEAFF.

The V call is TRBV18, the J call TRBJ1-2; 9 bases line up with TRBD1. This CDR3 spans 14 amino acids. The V segment lost 2 bases and the J segment 4 bases; nucleotides outside the gene matches: 2. Germline assignment: CDR1 KGHSH and CDR2 LQKENI. For the CDR3, the DNA is TGTGCCAGCTCACCAGCGACAGGGGGCTATGGCTACACCTTC. Protein sequence: CASSPATGGYGYTF. The full variable domain, its missing parts supplied by reference TRBV18 and TRBJ1-2, is NAGVMQNPRHLVRRRGQEARLRCSPMKGHSHVYWYRQLPEEGLKFMVYLQKENIIDESGMPKERFSAEFPKEGPSILRIQQVVRGDSAAYFCASSPATGGYGYTFGSGTRLTVV.

J is TRBJ2-2 and V is TRBV11-2, with 14 bases aligning to TRBD2. The CDR3 consists of 17 residues. Germline values: CDR1 SGHAT, CDR2 FQNNGV. Losses at the gene ends were 3 bases for V and 2 bases for J; bases not matched to a gene: 2. CDR3 sequence (DNA): TGTGCCAGCAGCTTCGGGACTAGCGGGGGTAACACCGGGGAGCTGTTTTTT. It translates to CASSFGTSGGNTGELFF.

The chain is built from TRBV28 and TRBJ2-7; the match to TRBD1 covers 11 bases. The germline V gene has CDR1 MDHEN and CDR2 SYDVKM. V lost 5 bases to trimming and J lost 1 base; unmatched junction nucleotides: 4. CDR3 size: 15 residues. The CDR3, as DNA: TGTGCCAGCAGTGGGGGACAGGGGGGGTCCTACGAGCAGTACTTC. Translating it yields CASSGGQGGSYEQYF.

The V gene is TRBV10-3, the J gene TRBJ1-2; D gene ambiguous. Germline V CDR1 and CDR2: ENHRY, SYGVKD. V lost 2 bases and J 8 bases, leaving 18 bases between the germline ends. The CDR3 length is 15 residues. Here the CDR3 DNA reads TGTGCCATCAGTGAGACGCAGAATCCCTTCTCCGGCTACACCTTC. It encodes CAISETQNPFSGYTF.